Detailed here is one T cell receptor (beta chain). Antigen specificity is unknown. Germline-derived CDR1 and CDR2 are SQVTM and ANQGSEA. CDR3 length: 13 residues. J was trimmed by 3 bases and V by 6 bases; bases with no gene match: 3. The data stem from a study of T-cell memory formation after mild COVID-19. MiXCR was run by TCRdb on the 5' RACE reads, yielding one entry per CDR3 protein. Among about 110,000 distinct CDR3 sequences listed, around 15% were seen once. Points from the study as a whole: Clones from the second wave (peaking day 37) had unconfirmed SARS-CoV-2 specificity. Some clones that responded turned up in pre-infection memory, which suggests that cross-reactive memory joined in.

The sequence derives from an adult woman who had mild COVID-19 (a few samples of this study predate the infection). Cell type and time point are not known. The material sequenced was PBMCs or a T cell subset sorted from them (not recorded which). The rearrangement joins TRBV29-1 to TRBJ2-1, with TRBD1 identical over 9 bases. CDR3 sequence: CSVWTGDYNEQFF. The CDR3 DNA is TGCAGCGTGTGGACAGGGGACTACAATGAGCAGTTCTTC.